This T cell receptor beta chain was sequenced for a study of blood T cell repertoires in COVID-19. Clones were read by immunoSEQ multiplex PCR, and TCRdb kept only the in-frame ones, dropping some. The table lists more than 25,000 clones, roughly 94% of them singletons. Concerning this clone itself: This same CDR3 is encoded by further DNA sequences in the sample.

CDR3 size: 15 residues. Germline assignment: CDR1 SGHTS and CDR2 YDEGEE. Trimming took 3 bases from V and 0 from J, leaving 11 bases between them. The source material was peripheral blood. The chain recombines TRBV5-8 with TRBJ2-3; D is perhaps TRBD1 (5 bases). The source of this sequence is a human donor with active COVID-19. The donor label of this sample is uncertain. CDR3 sequence reads: CASSWGRPSTDTQYF. CDR3 bases: TGTGCCAGCAGCTGGGGCCGACCTAGCACAGATACGCAGTATTTT.